The T cell receptor beta chain under discussion was sequenced for a study of response to subunit inactivated influenza vaccine. Each CDR3 protein gets one entry after TCRdb re-called the RT-PCR reads with MiXCR. The sample lists 450,000 to 600,000 distinct CDR3 sequences, under 8.5% occurring once. The table lists this clonotype with a few counts. Antigen: not known. The CDR3 contains 13 residues. Germline values: CDR1 KGHSH, CDR2 LQKENI. Trimming took 2 bases from V and 7 from J, leaving 9 bases between them. The study, taken as a whole, reports: Authors suggested few new T cells are recruited by each seasonal influenza vaccination.

This clonotype originated in a man in his fifties or sixties who received an inactivated influenza vaccine. The rearrangement links TRBV18 to TRBJ2-1, with D tentatively TRBD1 (6 bases). This specimen was PBMCs from blood, taken around 25 months after vaccination. CDR3 loop: CASSPNRENEQFF. CDR3 bases: TGTGCCAGCTCACCAAACAGGGAAAATGAGCAGTTCTTC.